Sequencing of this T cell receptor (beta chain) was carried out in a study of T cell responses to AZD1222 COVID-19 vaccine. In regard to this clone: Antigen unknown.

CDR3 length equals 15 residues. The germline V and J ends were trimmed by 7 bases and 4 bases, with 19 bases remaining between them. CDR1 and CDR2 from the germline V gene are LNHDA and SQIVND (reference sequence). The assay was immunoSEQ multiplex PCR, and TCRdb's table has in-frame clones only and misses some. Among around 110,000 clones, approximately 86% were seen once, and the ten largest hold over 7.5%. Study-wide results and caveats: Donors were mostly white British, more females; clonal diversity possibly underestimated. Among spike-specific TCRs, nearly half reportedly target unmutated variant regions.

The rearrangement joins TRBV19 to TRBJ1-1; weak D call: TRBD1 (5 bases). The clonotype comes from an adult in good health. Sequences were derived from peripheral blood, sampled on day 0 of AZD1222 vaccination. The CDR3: CASTRGGILVTEAFF. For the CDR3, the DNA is TGTGCCAGTACCCGCGGGGGGATATTGGTCACTGAAGCTTTCTTT.